The clone carrying this T cell receptor (beta chain) was recorded many times. Its antigen remains unknown. This sample was included in a study of T cells in Graves' hyperthyroidism and ophthalmopathy. Whole-study results and caveats: Most thyroid clonotypes expanded above 0.001 were also detected in blood.

Trimming took 3 bases from V and 3 from J, leaving 11 bases between them. The CDR3 has 14 amino acids. Germline V gene sequence: CDR1 LNHDA, CDR2 SQIVND (reference sequence). The TCR beta CDR3 regions underwent amplification using RNA transcripts as the source. Using the HTBI primer set, a first-round RT-PCR was run on the TCR CDR3. Each CDR3 protein is one row after TCRdb ran MiXCR on the multiplex PCR reads. The table includes roughly 500,000 distinct CDR3 sequences, about 45% detected once. Clinical symptoms, serum thyroxine, TRAb, thyroid ultrasound and orbital computed tomography established diagnosis.

Sequences were obtained from peripheral blood or thyroid tissue (not recorded which). The receptor was derived from an adult woman with Graves' disease, either hyperthyroidism or ophthalmopathy (not recorded which). The rearrangement uses TRBV19 and TRBJ1-2; maybe TRBD1 (5 bases). In DNA form, the CDR3 reads TGTGCCAGTAGTATCCAAGCAGGGTACTATGGCTACACCTTC. It yields the protein CASSIQAGYYGYTF.